Listed here is a single T cell receptor beta chain. The antigen is not known. Different DNA sequences within this sample yield the same CDR3. A multiplex PCR was run with 60 Vbeta primers and 13 Jbeta primers. Original methodology: A follow-up analysis tallied approximately 85 million unique TCR beta chains, roughly 11 million shared. Repertoires were generated with immunoSEQ multiplex PCR, while TCRdb's copy carries only in-frame clones and drops some. The D gene and trimming were derived from the DNA, and the V and J assignments and clone size from that table. The table lists 150,000 to 200,000 clones, around 79% of them singletons. This specimen belongs to a study of cytomegalovirus exposure and HLA in healthy donors. Trimming at V came to 8 bases and at J to 8 bases, leaving 11 bases not matched to a gene. Germline-derived CDR1 and CDR2 are ENHRY and SYGVKD. The CDR3 is 13 amino acids. Study-level results: Earlier analysis found most TCR beta V segments productive about 90% or about 30% of the time.

This clonotype was sampled from a woman between 50 and 59 years old in good health and CMV-seronegative. Sequenced input: PBMCs. The rearrangement links TRBV10-3 to TRBJ1-1; 7 nucleotides agree with TRBD1. The CDR3 loop is CAIRDSQNLEAFF. CDR3 sequence (DNA): TGTGCCATCCGGGACAGTCAGAATCTAGAAGCTTTCTTT.